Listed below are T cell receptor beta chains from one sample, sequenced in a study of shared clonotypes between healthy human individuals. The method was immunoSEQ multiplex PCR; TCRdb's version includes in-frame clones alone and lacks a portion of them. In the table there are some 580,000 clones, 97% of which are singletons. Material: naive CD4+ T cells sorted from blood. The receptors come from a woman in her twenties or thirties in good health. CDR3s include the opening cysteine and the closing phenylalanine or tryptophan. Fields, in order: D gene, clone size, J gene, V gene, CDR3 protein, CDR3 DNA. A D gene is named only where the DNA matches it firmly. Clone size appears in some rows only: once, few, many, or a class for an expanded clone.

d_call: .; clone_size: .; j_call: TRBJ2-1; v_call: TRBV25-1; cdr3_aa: CASSDGRRSSYNEQFF; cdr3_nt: TGTGCCAGCAGTGACGGGCGGCGGAGCTCCTACAATGAGCAGTTCTTC
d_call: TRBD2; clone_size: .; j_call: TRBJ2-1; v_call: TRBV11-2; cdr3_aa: CATGGYNEQFF; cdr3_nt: TGTGCCACCGGGGGGTACAATGAGCAGTTCTTC
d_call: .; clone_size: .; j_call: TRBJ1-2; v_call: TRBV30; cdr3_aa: CAWGLGYGYTF; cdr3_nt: TGTGCCTGGGGTCTCGGATATGGCTACACCTTC
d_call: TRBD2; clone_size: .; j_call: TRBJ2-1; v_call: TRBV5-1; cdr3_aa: CASSRGTSGRNEQFF; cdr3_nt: TGCGCCAGCAGCCGAGGGACTAGCGGGAGAAATGAGCAGTTCTTC
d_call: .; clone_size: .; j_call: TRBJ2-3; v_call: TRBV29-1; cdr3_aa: CSVALRLTDTQYF; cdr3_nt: TGCAGCGTCGCCTTAAGACTTACTGATACGCAGTATTTT
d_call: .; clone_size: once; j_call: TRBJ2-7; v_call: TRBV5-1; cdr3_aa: CASSLAVDPDEQYF; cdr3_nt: TGCGCCAGCAGCTTGGCCGTGGACCCGGACGAGCAGTACTTC
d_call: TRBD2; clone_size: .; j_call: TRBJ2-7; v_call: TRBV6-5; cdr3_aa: CASSKGGGRLYEQYF; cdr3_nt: TGTGCCAGCAGCAAGGGCGGGGGAAGGCTCTACGAGCAGTACTTC
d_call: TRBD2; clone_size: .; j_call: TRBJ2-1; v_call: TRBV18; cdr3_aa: CASSPRDSGSSYNEQFF; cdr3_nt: TGTGCCAGCTCACCCCGAGATAGCGGGAGCTCCTACAATGAGCAGTTCTTC
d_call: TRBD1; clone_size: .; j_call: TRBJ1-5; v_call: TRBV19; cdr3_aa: CASSINSGTGGGQPQHF; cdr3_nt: TGTGCCAGTAGTATTAACAGCGGGACAGGGGGCGGTCAGCCCCAGCATTTT
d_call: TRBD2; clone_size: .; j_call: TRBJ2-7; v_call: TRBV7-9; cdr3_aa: CASSPGGRASYEQYF; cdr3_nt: TGTGCCAGCAGCCCCGGAGGGAGGGCTTCCTACGAGCAGTACTTC
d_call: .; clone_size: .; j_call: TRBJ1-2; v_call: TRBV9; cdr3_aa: CASSVYPAAGYTF; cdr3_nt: TGTGCCAGCAGCGTATATCCGGCGGCTGGCTACACCTTC
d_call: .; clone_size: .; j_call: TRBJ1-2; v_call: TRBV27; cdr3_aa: CASRSGGNGYTF; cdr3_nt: TGTGCCAGCAGGTCAGGAGGGAATGGCTACACCTTC
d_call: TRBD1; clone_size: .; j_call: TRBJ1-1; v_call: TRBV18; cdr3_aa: CASSPRDRFEAFF; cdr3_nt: TGTGCCAGCTCACCCCGGGACAGGTTTGAAGCTTTCTTT
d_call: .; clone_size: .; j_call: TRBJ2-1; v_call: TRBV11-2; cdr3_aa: CASRIDEGQYNEQFF; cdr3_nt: TGTGCCAGCCGCATAGACGAGGGGCAATACAATGAGCAGTTCTTC
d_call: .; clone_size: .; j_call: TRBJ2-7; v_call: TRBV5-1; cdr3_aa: CASSFRDLSYEQYF; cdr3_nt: TGCGCCAGCAGCTTCCGGGACCTCTCCTACGAGCAGTACTTC
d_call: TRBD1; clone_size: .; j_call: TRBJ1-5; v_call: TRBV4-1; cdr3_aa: CASSHGTGRNQPQHF; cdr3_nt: TGCGCCAGCAGCCACGGGACAGGGCGCAATCAGCCCCAGCATTTT
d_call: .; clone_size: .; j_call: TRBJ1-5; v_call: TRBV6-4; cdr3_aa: CASSALPDGNQPQHF; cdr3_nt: TGTGCCAGCAGTGCACTACCTGACGGGAATCAGCCCCAGCATTTT
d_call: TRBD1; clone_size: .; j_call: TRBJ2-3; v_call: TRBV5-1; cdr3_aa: CATIYGYRGDTQYF; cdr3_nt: TGCGCCACCATATATGGTTACAGGGGAGATACGCAGTATTTT
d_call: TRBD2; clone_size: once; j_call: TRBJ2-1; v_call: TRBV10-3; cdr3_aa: CAISHPGASGNGDEQFF; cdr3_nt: TGTGCCATCAGCCACCCGGGGGCTAGCGGGAACGGCGATGAGCAGTTCTTC
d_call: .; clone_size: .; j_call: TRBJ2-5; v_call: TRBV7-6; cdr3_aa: CASSPVDRVETQYF; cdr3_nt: TGTGCCAGCAGCCCAGTTGATAGGGTGGAGACCCAGTACTTC
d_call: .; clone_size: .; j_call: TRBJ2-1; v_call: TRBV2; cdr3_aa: CASTEFNEQFF; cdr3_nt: TGTGCCAGCACTGAATTCAATGAGCAGTTCTTC
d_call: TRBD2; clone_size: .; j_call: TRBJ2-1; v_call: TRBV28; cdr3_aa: CASSLRLAGVNEQFF; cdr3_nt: TGTGCCAGCAGTCTCAGACTAGCGGGAGTCAATGAGCAGTTCTTC
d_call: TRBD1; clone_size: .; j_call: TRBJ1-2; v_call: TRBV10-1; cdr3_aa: CASSDPGQGKSGYTF; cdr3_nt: TGCGCCAGCAGTGACCCGGGACAGGGAAAGAGTGGCTACACCTTC